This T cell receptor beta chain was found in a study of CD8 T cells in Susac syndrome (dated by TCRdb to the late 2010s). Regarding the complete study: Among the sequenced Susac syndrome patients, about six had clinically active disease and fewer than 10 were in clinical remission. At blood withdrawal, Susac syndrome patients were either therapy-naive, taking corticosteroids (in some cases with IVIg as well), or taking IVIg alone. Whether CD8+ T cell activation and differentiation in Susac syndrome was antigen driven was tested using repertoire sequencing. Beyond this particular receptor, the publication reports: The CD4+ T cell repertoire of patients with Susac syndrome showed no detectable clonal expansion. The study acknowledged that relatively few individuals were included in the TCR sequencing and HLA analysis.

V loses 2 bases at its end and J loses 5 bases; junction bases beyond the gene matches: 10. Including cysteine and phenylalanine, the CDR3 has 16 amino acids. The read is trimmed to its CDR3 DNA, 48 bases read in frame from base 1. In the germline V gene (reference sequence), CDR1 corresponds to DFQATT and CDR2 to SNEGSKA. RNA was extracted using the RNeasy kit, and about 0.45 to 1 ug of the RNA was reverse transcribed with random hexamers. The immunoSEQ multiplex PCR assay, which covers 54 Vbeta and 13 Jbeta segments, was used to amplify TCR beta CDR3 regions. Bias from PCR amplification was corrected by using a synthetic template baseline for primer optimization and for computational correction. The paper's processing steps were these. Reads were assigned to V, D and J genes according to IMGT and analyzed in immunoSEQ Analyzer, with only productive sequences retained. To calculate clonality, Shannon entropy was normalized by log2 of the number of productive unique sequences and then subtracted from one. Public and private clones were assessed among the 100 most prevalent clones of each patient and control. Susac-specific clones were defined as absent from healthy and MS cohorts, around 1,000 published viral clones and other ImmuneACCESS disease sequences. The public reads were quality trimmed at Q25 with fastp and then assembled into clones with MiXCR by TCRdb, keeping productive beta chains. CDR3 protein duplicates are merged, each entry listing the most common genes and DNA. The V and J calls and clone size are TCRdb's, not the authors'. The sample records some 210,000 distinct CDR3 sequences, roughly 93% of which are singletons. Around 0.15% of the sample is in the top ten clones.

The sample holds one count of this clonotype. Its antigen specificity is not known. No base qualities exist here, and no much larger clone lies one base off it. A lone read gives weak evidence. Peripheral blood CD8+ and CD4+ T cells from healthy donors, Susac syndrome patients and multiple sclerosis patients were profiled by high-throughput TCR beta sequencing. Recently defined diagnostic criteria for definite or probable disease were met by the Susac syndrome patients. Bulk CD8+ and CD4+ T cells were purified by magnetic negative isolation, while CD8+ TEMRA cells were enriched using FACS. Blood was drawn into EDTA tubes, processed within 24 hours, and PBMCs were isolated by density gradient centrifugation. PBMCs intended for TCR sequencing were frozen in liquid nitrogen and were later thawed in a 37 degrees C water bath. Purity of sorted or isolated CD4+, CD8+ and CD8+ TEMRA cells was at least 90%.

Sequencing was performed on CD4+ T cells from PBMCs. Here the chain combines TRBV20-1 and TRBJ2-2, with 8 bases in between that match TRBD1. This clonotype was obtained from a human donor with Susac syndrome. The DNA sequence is TGCAGTGCTAGATCTCCGGGACAGGACTTTACCGGGGAGCTGTTTTTT. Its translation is CSARSPGQDFTGELFF.